This TCR beta chain derives from a study of radiotherapy plus CTLA-4 blockade in lung cancer. Assay: immunoSEQ multiplex PCR; the TCRdb copy retains only in-frame clones and omits some. The table has more than 40,000 clones, around nine tenths seen once. The clonotype comes from a human donor with non-small cell lung cancer whose response to radiotherapy plus ipilimumab could not be evaluated. Sequences were derived from peripheral blood, sampled from a patient treated with radiotherapy plus ipilimumab.

CDR3 sequence (DNA): TGTGCCAGTAGTATTGGGGGCCAGATTTATGGCTACACCTTC. Protein product: CASSIGGQIYGYTF. The V and J genes are TRBV19 and TRBJ1-2, with D possibly TRBD1 on 6 matching bases. V lost 3 bases and J 5 bases, leaving 13 bases between the germline ends. The CDR3 has 14 residues. Germline V gives CDR1 LNHDA, CDR2 SQIVND (reference sequence).